Ten or more counts support the clone carrying this T cell receptor beta chain. As yet, its antigen is unknown. Coverage ceases 3 residues before the CDR3 finishes, and the germline J gene fills in the end. This sample is drawn from a study of T cell clonality in common variable immunodeficiency. General study results and limits: CVID subjects had higher TCRbeta clonality than healthy controls, most marked in about a third. In common variable immunodeficiency, TCR beta chains reportedly carried fewer deletions and N-nucleotide insertions. What drives increased CVID clonality needs T cell subpopulation sequencing.

V lost 3 bases and J 5 bases, leaving 18 bases between the germline ends. Germline V gene lookup returns CDR1 KGHSH and CDR2 LQKENI. The CDR3 runs to 16 residues. Clones were read by immunoSEQ multiplex PCR, and TCRdb kept only the in-frame ones, dropping some. The sample has about 52,000 clones, none seen only once. Sequenced: peripheral blood mononuclear cells. This rearrangement joins TRBV18 to TRBJ2-3; TRBD1 is a possible D gene (6 bases). The receptor was derived from a person between 18 and 75 years old in good health. CDR3 bases read: TGTGCCAGCTCACCTGCCGGCAGGGGCGCAGGAGATACG. Its protein product is CASSPAGRGAGDT. The full CDR3 is CASSPAGRGAGDTQYF. The variable domain in full, completed from reference TRBV18 and TRBJ2-3, reads NAGVMQNPRHLVRRRGQEARLRCSPMKGHSHVYWYRQLPEEGLKFMVYLQKENIIDESGMPKERFSAEFPKEGPSILRIQQVVRGDSAAYFCASSPAGRGAGDTQYFGPGTRLTVL.